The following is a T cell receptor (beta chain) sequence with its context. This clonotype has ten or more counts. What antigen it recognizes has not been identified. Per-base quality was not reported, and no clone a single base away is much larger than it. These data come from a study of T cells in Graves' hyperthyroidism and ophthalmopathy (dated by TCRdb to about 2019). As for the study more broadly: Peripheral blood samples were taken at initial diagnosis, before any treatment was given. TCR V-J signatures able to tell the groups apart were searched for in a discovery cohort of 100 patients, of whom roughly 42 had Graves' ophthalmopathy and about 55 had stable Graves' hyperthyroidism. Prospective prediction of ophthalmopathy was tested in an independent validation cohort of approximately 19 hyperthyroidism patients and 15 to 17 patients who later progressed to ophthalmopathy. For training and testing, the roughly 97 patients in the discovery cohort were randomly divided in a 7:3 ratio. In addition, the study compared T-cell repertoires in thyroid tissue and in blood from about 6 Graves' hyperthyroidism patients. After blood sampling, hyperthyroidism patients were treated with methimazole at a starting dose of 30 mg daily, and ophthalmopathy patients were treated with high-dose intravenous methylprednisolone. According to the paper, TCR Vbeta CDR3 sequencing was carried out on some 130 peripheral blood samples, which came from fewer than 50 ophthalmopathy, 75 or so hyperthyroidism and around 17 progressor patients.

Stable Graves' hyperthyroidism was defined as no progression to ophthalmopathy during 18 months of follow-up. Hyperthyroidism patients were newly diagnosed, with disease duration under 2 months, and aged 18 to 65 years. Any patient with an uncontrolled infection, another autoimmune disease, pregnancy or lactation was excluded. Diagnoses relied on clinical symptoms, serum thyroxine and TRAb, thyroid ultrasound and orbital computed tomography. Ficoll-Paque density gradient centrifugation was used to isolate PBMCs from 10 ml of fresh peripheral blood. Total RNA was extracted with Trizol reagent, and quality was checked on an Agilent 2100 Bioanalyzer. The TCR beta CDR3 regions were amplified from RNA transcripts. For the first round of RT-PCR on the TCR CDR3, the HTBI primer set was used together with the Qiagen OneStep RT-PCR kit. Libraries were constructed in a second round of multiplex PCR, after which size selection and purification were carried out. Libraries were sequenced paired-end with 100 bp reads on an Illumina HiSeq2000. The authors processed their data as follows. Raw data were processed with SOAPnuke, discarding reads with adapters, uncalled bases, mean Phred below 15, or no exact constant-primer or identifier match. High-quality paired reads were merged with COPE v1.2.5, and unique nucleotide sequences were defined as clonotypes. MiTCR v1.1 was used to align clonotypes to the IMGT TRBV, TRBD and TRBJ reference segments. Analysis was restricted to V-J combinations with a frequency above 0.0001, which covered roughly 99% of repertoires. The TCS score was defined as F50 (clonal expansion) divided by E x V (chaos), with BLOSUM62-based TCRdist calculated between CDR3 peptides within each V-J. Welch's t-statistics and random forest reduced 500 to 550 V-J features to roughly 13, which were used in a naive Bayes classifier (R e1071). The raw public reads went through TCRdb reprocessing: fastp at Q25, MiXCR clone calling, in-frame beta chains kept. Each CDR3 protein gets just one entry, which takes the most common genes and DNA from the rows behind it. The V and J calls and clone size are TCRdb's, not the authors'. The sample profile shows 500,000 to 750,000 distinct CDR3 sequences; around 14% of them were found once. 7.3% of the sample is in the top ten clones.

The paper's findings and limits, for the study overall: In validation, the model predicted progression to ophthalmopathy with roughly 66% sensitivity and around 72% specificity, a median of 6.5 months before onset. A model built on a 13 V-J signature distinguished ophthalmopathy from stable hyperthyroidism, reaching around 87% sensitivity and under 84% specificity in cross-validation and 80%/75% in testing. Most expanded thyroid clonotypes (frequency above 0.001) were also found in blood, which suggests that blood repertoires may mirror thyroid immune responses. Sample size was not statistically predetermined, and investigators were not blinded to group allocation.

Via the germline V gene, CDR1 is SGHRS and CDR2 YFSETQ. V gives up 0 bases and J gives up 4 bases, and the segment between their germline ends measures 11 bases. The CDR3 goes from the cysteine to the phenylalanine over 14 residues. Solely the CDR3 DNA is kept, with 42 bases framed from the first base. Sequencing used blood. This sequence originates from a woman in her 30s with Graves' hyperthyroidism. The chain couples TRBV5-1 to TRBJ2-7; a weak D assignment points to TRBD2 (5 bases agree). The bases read TGCGCCAGCAGCTTGGAAGGGAGCATTTACGAGCAGTACTTC. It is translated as CASSLEGSIYEQYF.